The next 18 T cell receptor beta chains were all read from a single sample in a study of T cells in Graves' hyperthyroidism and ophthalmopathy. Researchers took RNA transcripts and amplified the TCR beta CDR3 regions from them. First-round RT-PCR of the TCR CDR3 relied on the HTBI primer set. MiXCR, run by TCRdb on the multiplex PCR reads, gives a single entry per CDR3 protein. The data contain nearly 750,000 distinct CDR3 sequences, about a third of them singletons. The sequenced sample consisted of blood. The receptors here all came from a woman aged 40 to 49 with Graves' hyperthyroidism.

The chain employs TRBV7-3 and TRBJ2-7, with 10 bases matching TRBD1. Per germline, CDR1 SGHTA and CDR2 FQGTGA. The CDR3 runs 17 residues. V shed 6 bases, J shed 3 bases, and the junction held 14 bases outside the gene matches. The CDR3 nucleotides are TGTGCCAGCAGTCCTGAGGCCGGGACAGGGGATCGCTACGAGCAGTACTTC. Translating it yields CASSPEAGTGDRYEQYF.

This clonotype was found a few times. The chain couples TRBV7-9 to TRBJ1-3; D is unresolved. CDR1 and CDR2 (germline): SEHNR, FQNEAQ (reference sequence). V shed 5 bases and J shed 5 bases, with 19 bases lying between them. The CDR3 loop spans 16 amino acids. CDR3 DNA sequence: TGTGCCAGCAGCCCTCGCCGGAACAATCCTCGAAACACCATATATTTT. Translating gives CASSPRRNNPRNTIYF.

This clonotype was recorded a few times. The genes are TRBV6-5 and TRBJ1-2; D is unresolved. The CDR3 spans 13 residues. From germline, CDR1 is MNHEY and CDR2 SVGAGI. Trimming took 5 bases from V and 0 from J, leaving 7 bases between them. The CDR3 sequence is CASSRRTNYGYTF. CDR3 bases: TGTGCCAGCAGTAGAAGAACTAACTATGGCTACACCTTC.

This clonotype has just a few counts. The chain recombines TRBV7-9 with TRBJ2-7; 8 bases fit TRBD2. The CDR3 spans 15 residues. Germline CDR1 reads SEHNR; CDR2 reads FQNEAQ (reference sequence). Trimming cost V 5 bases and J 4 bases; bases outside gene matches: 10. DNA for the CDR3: TGTGCCAGCAGCCAAACTCCGGGACTAGGATACGAGCAGTACTTC. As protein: CASSQTPGLGYEQYF.

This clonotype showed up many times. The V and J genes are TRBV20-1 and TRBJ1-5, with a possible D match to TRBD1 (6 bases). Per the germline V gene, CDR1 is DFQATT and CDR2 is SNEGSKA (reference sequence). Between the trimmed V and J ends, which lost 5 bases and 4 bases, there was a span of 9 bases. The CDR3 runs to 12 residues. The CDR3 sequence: CSAVRGNQPQHF. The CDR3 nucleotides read TGCAGTGCTGTAAGGGGGAATCAGCCCCAGCATTTT.

The CDR3 coding sequence is TGCGCCAGCAGCGAGTACGGGACAGGGGGCTCCTACGAGCAGTACTTC. Protein sequence: CASSEYGTGGSYEQYF. This sequence joins TRBV5-1 and TRBJ2-7; the match to TRBD1 covers 11 bases. Germline trimming cut 4 bases from V and 0 bases from J; bases unmatched to any gene: 6. The germline gives CDR1 SGHRS, CDR2 YFSETQ. The length of the CDR3 is 16 residues.

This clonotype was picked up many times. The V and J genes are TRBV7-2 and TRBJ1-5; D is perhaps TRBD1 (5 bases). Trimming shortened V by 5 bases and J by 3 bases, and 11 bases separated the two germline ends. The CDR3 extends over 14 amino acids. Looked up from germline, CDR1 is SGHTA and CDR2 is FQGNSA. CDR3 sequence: CASSHGGNNQPQHF. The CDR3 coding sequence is TGTGCCAGCAGCCACGGGGGAAACAATCAGCCCCAGCATTTT.

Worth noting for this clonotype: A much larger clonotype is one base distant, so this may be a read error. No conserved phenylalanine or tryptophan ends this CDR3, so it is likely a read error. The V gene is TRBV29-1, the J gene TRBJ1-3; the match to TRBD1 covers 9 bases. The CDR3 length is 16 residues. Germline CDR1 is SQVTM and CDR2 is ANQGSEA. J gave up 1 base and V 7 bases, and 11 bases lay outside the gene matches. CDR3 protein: CSGERTGEGSGNTIYL. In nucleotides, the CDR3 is TGCAGCGGGGAACGGACAGGGGAAGGATCTGGAAACACCATATATCTT.

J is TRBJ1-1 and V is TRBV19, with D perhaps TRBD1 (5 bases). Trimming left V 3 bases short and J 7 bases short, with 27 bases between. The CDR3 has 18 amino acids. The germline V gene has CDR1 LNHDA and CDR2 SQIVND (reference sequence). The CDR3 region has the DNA TGTGCCAGTAGTATCAGAGTCGGAGCTACAAACAGGCCAGGTGAAGCTTTCTTT. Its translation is CASSIRVGATNRPGEAFF.

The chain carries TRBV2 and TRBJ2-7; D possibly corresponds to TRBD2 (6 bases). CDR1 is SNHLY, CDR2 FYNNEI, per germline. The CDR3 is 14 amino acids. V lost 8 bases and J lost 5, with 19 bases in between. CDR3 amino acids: CASGLPRGYHEQYF. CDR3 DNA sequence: TGTGCCAGCGGACTGCCACGGGGGTACCACGAGCAGTACTTC.

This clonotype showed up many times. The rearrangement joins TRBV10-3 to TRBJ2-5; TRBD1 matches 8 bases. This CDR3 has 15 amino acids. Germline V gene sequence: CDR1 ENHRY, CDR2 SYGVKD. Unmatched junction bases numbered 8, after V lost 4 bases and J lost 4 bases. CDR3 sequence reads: CAISGMQGATETQYF. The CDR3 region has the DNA TGTGCCATCAGTGGTATGCAGGGGGCTACAGAGACCCAGTACTTC.

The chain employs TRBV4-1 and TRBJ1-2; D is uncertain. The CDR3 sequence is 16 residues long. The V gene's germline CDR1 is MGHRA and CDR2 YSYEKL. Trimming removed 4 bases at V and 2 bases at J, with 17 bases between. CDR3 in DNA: TGCGCCAGCAGCCGTCATACAAAGCAGATGAACTATGGCTACACCTTC. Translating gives CASSRHTKQMNYGYTF.

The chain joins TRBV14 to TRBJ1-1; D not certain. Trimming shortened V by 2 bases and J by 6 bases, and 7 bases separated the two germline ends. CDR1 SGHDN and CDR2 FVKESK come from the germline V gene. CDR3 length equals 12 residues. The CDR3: CASSQRGPEAFF. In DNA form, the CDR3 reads TGTGCCAGCAGCCAAAGAGGTCCTGAAGCTTTCTTT. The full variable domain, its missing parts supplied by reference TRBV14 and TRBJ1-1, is EAGVTQFPSHSVIEKGQTVTLRCDPISGHDNLYWYRRVMGKEIKFLLHFVKESKQDESGMPNNRFLAERTGGTYSTLKVQPAELEDSGVYFCASSQRGPEAFFGQGTRLTVV.

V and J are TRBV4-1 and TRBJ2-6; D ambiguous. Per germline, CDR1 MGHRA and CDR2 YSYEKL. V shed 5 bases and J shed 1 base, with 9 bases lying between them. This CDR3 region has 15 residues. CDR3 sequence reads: CASSGRGSGANVLTF. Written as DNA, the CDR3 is TGCGCCAGCAGCGGGCGCGGTTCTGGGGCCAACGTCCTGACTTTC.

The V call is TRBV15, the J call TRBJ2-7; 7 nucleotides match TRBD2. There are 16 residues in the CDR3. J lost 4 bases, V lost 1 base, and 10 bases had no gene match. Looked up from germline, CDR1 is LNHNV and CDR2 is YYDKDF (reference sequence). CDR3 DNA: TGTGCCACCAGCAGAGCCAGTCGGGGGGAGTTGTACGAGCAGTACTTC. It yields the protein CATSRASRGELYEQYF.

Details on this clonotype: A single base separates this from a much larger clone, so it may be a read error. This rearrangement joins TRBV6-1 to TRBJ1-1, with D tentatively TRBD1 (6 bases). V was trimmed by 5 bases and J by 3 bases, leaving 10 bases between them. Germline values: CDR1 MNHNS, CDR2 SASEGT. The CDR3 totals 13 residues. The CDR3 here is CASSPGAHTEAFF. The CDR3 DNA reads TGTGCCAGCAGTCCGGGGGCACACACTGAAGCTTTCTTT.

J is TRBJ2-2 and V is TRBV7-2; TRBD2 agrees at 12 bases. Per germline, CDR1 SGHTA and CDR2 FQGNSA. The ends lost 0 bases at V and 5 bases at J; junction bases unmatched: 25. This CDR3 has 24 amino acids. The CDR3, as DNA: TGTGCCAGCAGCTTAGCCCTCGGCCCTATGAGGGGTCTAGCGGGGGGGCCGAGGACCGGGGAGCTGTTTTTT. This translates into CASSLALGPMRGLAGGPRTGELFF.

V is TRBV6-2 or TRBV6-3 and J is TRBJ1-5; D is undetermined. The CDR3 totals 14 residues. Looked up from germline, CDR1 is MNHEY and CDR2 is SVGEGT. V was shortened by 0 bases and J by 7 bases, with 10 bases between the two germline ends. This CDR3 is CASSYSRGSQPQHF. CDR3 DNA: TGTGCCAGCAGTTACTCACGAGGGTCCCAGCCCCAGCATTTT.